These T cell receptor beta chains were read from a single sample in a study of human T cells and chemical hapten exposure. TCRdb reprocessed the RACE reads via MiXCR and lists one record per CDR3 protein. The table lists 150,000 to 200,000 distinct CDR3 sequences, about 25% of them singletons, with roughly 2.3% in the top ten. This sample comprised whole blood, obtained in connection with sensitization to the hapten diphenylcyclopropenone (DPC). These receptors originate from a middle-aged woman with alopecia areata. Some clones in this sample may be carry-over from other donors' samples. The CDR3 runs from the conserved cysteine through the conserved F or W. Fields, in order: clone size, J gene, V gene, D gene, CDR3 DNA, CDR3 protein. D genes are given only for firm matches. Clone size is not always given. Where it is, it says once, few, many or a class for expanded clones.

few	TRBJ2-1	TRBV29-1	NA	TGCAGCGTTTGGAGGGATGAGCAGTTCTTC	CSVWRDEQFF
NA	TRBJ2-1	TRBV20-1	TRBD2	TGCAGTGCGCGGACTAGCGGGAGGGCCTCTTACAATGAGCAGTTCTTC	CSARTSGRASYNEQFF
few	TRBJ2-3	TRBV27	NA	TGTGCCAGCAGTAGGGGGGAAGGAGATACGCAGTATTTT	CASSRGEGDTQYF
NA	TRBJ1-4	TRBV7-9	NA	TGTGCCAGCAGCTTACTGGCAGGCCTCAATGAAAAACTGTTTTTT	CASSLLAGLNEKLFF
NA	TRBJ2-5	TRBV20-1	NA	TGCAGTGCTAGTATTGGGGCTAAAGTGGAGACCCAGTACTTC	CSASIGAKVETQYF
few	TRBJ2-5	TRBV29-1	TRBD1	TGCAGCGTTGAAGGAGGGGGTCAGGGGGCGTGGGAGACCCAGTACTTC	CSVEGGGQGAWETQYF
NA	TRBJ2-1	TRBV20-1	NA	TGCAGTGCGCTCTCGGAGGATAGCTCCTACAATGAGCAGTTCTTC	CSALSEDSSYNEQFF
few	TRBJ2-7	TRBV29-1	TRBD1	TGCAGCGTTGAAGAGCTGGATCGGTACAGGGGGCTTGAGCAGTACTTC	CSVEELDRYRGLEQYF
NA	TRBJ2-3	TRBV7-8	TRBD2	TGTGCCAGCAGCTTAGCGAAGCGGGAGGGCCCCGTCACAGATACGCAGTATTTT	CASSLAKREGPVTDTQYF
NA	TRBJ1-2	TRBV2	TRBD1	TGTGCCAGCACTTACTCAGGGGGAAGTGGCTACACCTTC	CASTYSGGSGYTF
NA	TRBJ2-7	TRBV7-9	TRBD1	TGTGCCAGCAGCTTAGGCTCAGGAAGGGGGCCCTACGAGCAGTACTTC	CASSLGSGRGPYEQYF
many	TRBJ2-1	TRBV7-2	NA	TGTGCCAGCAGACCCCCGGGGGCGGAGTCCTACAATGAGCAGTTCTTC	CASRPPGAESYNEQFF
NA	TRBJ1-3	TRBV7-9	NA	TGTGCCAGCAGCTTAGAGGACGGAAACACCATATATTTT	CASSLEDGNTIYF
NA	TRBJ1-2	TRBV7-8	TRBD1	TGTGCCAGCAGCCTAGGGGGCACAGACTATGGCTACACCTTC	CASSLGGTDYGYTF
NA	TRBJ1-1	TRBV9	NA	TGTGCCAGCAGCGCACCGGGACTCATGAACACTGAAGCTTTCTTT	CASSAPGLMNTEAFF
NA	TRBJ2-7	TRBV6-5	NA	TGTGCCAGCAGAGTCGCCGGACGGTACTCCTACGAGCAGTACTTC	CASRVAGRYSYEQYF
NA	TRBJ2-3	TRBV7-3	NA	TGTGCCAGCAGCGCCCGGGGTAGCGCTGTAGATACGCAGTATTTT	CASSARGSAVDTQYF
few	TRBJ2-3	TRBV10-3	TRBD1	TGTGCCATCAGCGGACAGGGGACAGATACGCAGTATTTT	CAISGQGTDTQYF
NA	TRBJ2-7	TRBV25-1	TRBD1	TGTGCCAGCAGTGACCGGGACAGGGTGGACGAGCAGTACTTC	CASSDRDRVDEQYF
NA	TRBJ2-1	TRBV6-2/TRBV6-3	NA	TGTGCCAGCAGGGACCCCCCGGGAAACAATGAGCAGTTCTTC	CASRDPPGNNEQFF
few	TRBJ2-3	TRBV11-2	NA	TGTGCCAGCAGCTTAGCTCAGACAGGCGGTACGCAGTATTTT	CASSLAQTGGTQYF
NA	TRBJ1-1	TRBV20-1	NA	TGCAGTGCTCAAACCGGGACATTGAACACTGAAGCTTTCTTT	CSAQTGTLNTEAFF
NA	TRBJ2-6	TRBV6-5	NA	TGTGCCAGCAGTCAGAGGCCCTTACTGCGCTCTGGGGCCAACGTCCTGACTTTC	CASSQRPLLRSGANVLTF
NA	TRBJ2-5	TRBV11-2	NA	TGTGCCAGCAACTTCGGCGGGAAAGAGACCCAGTACTTC	CASNFGGKETQYF
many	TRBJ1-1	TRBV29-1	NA	TGCAGCGTCTCTTCTGGGGAAAGGGGGACTGAAGCTTTCTTT	CSVSSGERGTEAFF
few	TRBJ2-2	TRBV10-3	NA	TGTGCCATCAGCCAAACCGGGGAGCTGTTTTTT	CAISQTGELFF
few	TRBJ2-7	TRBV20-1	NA	TGCAGTGCTTTTTCCAGCTTCGGGAGCCGCGTTCCTTACGAGCAGTACTTC	CSAFSSFGSRVPYEQYF
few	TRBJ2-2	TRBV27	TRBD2	TGTGCCAGCAGTTCTTTAGGGTATAGCGGGAGTCCTCACACCGGGGAGCTGTTTTTT	CASSSLGYSGSPHTGELFF
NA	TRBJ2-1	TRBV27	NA	TGTGCCAGCAGGGAACAGCCAGCGGTCTCCTACAATGAGCAGTTCTTC	CASREQPAVSYNEQFF